These 27 T cell receptor beta chains were all obtained from the same sample, sequenced in a study of PD-L1 blockade in urothelial cancer. This table comes from immunoSEQ multiplex PCR, and its TCRdb copy is limited to in-frame clones, with some not included. This sample has under 30,000 clones, with around 90% found just once. The specimen was PBMCs, collected around atezolizumab (anti-PD-L1) treatment. The receptors originated from a man in his fifties with urothelial cancer.

This rearrangement joins TRBV5-1 to TRBJ2-3; 9 bases are shared with TRBD1. The CDR3 runs to 15 residues. The junction had 5 bases not matched to a gene; V was cut back by 4 bases and J by 2 bases. The germline V gene encodes CDR1 SGHRS and CDR2 YFSETQ. The CDR3 region is CASSVQGATTDTQYF. Written as DNA, the CDR3 is TGCGCCAGCAGCGTACAGGGGGCTACCACAGATACGCAGTATTTT.

This chain joins TRBV28 and TRBJ2-2; tentative D call: TRBD2 (6 bases). The CDR3 length is 17 residues. V was cut by 3 bases and J by 3 bases, with 17 bases left in between. Germline values: CDR1 MDHEN, CDR2 SYDVKM. The CDR3 region is CASSFFGIWGDTGELFF. CDR3 sequence (DNA): TGTGCCAGCAGTTTTTTTGGTATTTGGGGGGACACCGGGGAGCTGTTTTTT.

CDR3 amino acids: CASSQGYFTIYF. CDR3 bases: TGTGCCAGCAGCCAAGGGTACTTCACCATATATTTT. The J gene is TRBJ1-3, the V gene TRBV14; D gene unclear. The CDR3 covers 12 residues. The germline CDR1 and CDR2 sequences are SGHDN and FVKESK. The V gene lost 1 base and the J gene lost 9 bases, with 7 bases spanning the gap.

J is TRBJ1-2 and V is TRBV6-5; 12 nucleotides line up with TRBD1. Germline CDR1 is MNHEY and CDR2 is SVGAGI. The ends lost 2 bases at V and 2 bases at J; junction bases unmatched: 3. The CDR3 length is 16 residues. In nucleotides, the CDR3 is TGTGCCAGCAGTTACAGCGGGACAGGGGGCAACTATGGCTACACCTTC. Translated: CASSYSGTGGNYGYTF.

The V and J genes are TRBV10-3 and TRBJ2-1, with 12 bases lining up with TRBD2. V shed 2 bases, J shed 4 bases, and the junction held 6 bases outside the gene matches. Germline V lookup: CDR1 ENHRY, CDR2 SYGVKD. The CDR3 extends over 17 amino acids. In nucleotides, the CDR3 is TGTGCCATCAGTGAGCCCGGACTAGCGGGGAGGTACAATGAGCAGTTCTTC. Translation: CAISEPGLAGRYNEQFF.

This clone was recorded only once. The chain recombines TRBV5-1 with TRBJ2-7; 9 bases are shared with TRBD1. This CDR3 has 15 amino acids. The germline gives CDR1 SGHRS, CDR2 YFSETQ. With 2 bases clipped from V and 1 base from J, the junction kept 4 bases outside the gene matches. CDR3 DNA sequence: TGCGCCAGCAGCTTTGACAGGGGGGGGTCCTACGAGCAGTACTTC. Translating it yields CASSFDRGGSYEQYF. The full variable domain, with the rest looked up from reference TRBV5-1 and TRBJ2-7, is KAGVTQTPRYLIKTRGQQVTLSCSPISGHRSVSWYQQTPGQGLQFLFEYFSETQRNKGNFPGRFSGRQFSNSRSEMNVSTLELGDSALYLCASSFDRGGSYEQYFGPGTRLTVT.

The chain uses TRBV2 and TRBJ2-5; tentative D call: TRBD2 (6 bases). This CDR3 region has 14 residues. Germline assignment: CDR1 SNHLY and CDR2 FYNNEI. Trimming pared 2 bases from V and 4 bases from J, leaving 11 bases between. CDR3 bases: TGTGCCAGCAGTGAATTGGGGGGAATAGAGACCCAGTACTTC. This encodes CASSELGGIETQYF.

This chain connects TRBV7-9 to TRBJ2-7, with 10 bases fitting TRBD2. This CDR3 region has 15 residues. J lost 6 bases, V lost 1 base, and 6 bases had no gene match. Germline V CDR1 and CDR2: SEHNR, FQNEAQ (reference sequence). Here the CDR3 DNA reads TGTGCCAGCAGCTTAGATTGGGAGCGGGAGGGCGAGCAGTACTTC. Translating gives CASSLDWEREGEQYF.

The chain joins TRBV5-6 to TRBJ2-3, with TRBD1 as a possible D gene (6 bases). Trimming pared 6 bases from V and 8 bases from J, leaving 34 bases between. Per the germline V gene, CDR1 is SGHDT and CDR2 is YYEEEE. The CDR3 has 19 amino acids. The CDR3 here is CASTGPSDKPEQGRVTQYF. Written as DNA, the CDR3 is TGTGCCAGCACCGGGCCGAGCGACAAACCGGAGCAGGGGCGGGTTACGCAGTATTTT.

This clone has only one observation. The J gene is TRBJ1-1, the V gene TRBV12-5; 7 bases line up with TRBD1. Trimming cost V 3 bases and J 5 bases; bases outside gene matches: 9. CDR1 and CDR2 (germline): LGHNT, FRNRAP. The CDR3 sequence is 15 residues long. For the CDR3, the DNA is TGTGCTAGTGGTTTCGGAGGGGGCGCGGGGACTGAAGCTTTCTTT. This encodes CASGFGGGAGTEAFF.

The genes are TRBV15 and TRBJ2-3; D not certain. Trimming took off 0 bases at V and 1 base at J, with 8 bases between the two ends. The CDR3 extends over 15 amino acids. CDR1 and CDR2 (germline): LNHNV, YYDKDF (reference sequence). Written as DNA, the CDR3 is TGTGCCACCAGCAGAGATTCGGTGGGCACAGATACGCAGTATTTT. This encodes CATSRDSVGTDTQYF.

The chain uses TRBV5-1 and TRBJ1-6; D might be TRBD1 (6 bases). CDR3 length: 14 amino acids. V was pared by 4 bases and J by 6 bases, with 11 bases between. Germline V gene sequence: CDR1 SGHRS, CDR2 YFSETQ. CDR3 in amino acids: CASSTGQLNSPLHF. CDR3 nucleotide sequence: TGCGCCAGCAGCACCGGACAGCTTAATTCACCCCTCCACTTT.

The chain is built from TRBV27 and TRBJ1-2; D is possibly TRBD1 (6 bases). Trimming removed 3 bases from V and 6 bases from J, with 23 bases in between. CDR1 and CDR2 from the germline V gene are MNHEY and SMNVEV (reference sequence). This CDR3 is built from 17 residues. DNA of the CDR3: TGTGCCAGCAGTTTCCTGACGACAGGCCAAATAAGGGATGGCTACACCTTC. Translating it yields CASSFLTTGQIRDGYTF.

The DNA of the CDR3 is TGTGCCAGCAGCTTTAGCGGGGGGGCCGTCAATGAGCAGTTCTTC. Translation gives CASSFSGGAVNEQFF. This rearrangement joins TRBV7-3 to TRBJ2-1, with 11 bases aligning to TRBD2. CDR1 and CDR2 from the germline V gene are SGHTA and FQGTGA. The ends lost 3 bases at V and 6 bases at J; junction bases unmatched: 4. CDR3 length: 15 amino acids.

This clone was observed a few times. The CDR3 loop reads CASSPPGQMNTEAFF. The CDR3, as DNA: TGTGCCAGCTCACCACCGGGACAAATGAACACTGAAGCTTTCTTT. The chain combines TRBV18 with TRBJ1-1, with D possibly TRBD1 on 6 matching bases. Germline loops: CDR1 KGHSH, CDR2 LQKENI. V lost 0 bases and J lost 0, with 8 bases in between. The CDR3 length is 15 residues. The full variable domain, with the rest looked up from reference TRBV18 and TRBJ1-1, is NAGVMQNPRHLVRRRGQEARLRCSPMKGHSHVYWYRQLPEEGLKFMVYLQKENIIDESGMPKERFSAEFPKEGPSILRIQQVVRGDSAAYFCASSPPGQMNTEAFFGQGTRLTVV.

This clone was detected once. V usage is TRBV10-3 and J usage is TRBJ2-7; 8 bases agree with TRBD2. CDR1 and CDR2 (germline): ENHRY, SYGVKD. The J segment lost 0 bases and the V segment lost 0 bases, leaving 7 bases of the junction unmatched. This CDR3 has 17 amino acids. Here the CDR3 DNA reads TGTGCCATCAGTGAGTCGCCCCCCGGGACTAGCTCCTACGAGCAGTACTTC. Protein product: CAISESPPGTSSYEQYF.

The chain is built from TRBV18 and TRBJ1-2; 7 bases fit TRBD1. V was pared by 0 bases and J by 2 bases, with 3 bases of the junction left unmatched. Germline values: CDR1 KGHSH, CDR2 LQKENI. CDR3 length equals 15 residues. The DNA for the CDR3 is TGTGCCAGCTCACCACCGGAGGGGGCGAACTATGGCTACACCTTC. This gives the protein CASSPPEGANYGYTF.

This chain links TRBV13 with TRBJ2-5; 12 bases agree with TRBD2. With 1 base clipped from V and 7 bases from J, the junction kept 7 bases outside the gene matches. CDR1 is PRHDT, CDR2 FYEKMQ, per germline (reference sequence). CDR3 length: 16 amino acids. In nucleotides, the CDR3 is TGTGCCAGCAGCTTAGAGGCTAGCGGGGGGGTGGTGACCCAGTACTTC. This translates into CASSLEASGGVVTQYF.

The rearrangement uses TRBV15 and TRBJ2-3; 10 nucleotides match TRBD1. The CDR3 is 17 amino acids. Per germline, CDR1 LNHNV and CDR2 YYDKDF (reference sequence). V shed 0 bases, J shed 5 bases, and the junction held 8 bases outside the gene matches. CDR3 amino acids: CATSRESPGQGLDTQYF. In DNA, the CDR3 is TGTGCCACCAGCAGAGAGTCCCCGGGACAGGGGTTAGATACGCAGTATTTT.

The rearrangement joins TRBV10-3 to TRBJ2-1; the D gene is possibly TRBD2 (6 bases). The CDR3 covers 14 residues. The germline V gene encodes CDR1 ENHRY and CDR2 SYGVKD. Trimming left V 3 bases short and J 14 bases short, with 20 bases between. The CDR3 protein is CAISDVAGLPYKFF. The CDR3 DNA is TGTGCCATCAGTGATGTGGCGGGACTCCCTTACAAGTTCTTC.

DNA for the CDR3: TGTGCCAGCAGCCGCCCCAGGGGGCGAGACACCGGGGAGCTGTTTTTT. Encoded protein: CASSRPRGRDTGELFF. The V and J genes are TRBV11-3 and TRBJ2-2; 8 bases map to TRBD1. CDR1 is SGHNT, CDR2 YENEEA, per germline. This CDR3 spans 16 amino acids. V shed 5 bases and J 3 bases; nucleotides not matched to a gene: 8.

The chain uses TRBV6-5 and TRBJ2-3; the D is unclear. The ends were cut back, 6 bases at V and 2 bases at J, with 3 bases in the middle. Germline assignment: CDR1 MNHEY and CDR2 SVGAGI. CDR3 length: 11 residues. CDR3 in DNA: TGTGCCAGCAGATACACAGATACGCAGTATTTT. This gives the protein CASRYTDTQYF.

This clone was seen only once. The chain has TRBV12-5 and TRBJ2-2; D possibly corresponds to TRBD2 (5 bases). There are 15 residues in the CDR3. V was cut by 1 base and J by 5 bases, with 11 bases left in between. Germline loops: CDR1 LGHNT, CDR2 FRNRAP. The CDR3 loop is CASGLAVPGTGELFF. DNA of the CDR3: TGTGCTAGTGGTTTGGCCGTACCGGGGACCGGGGAGCTGTTTTTT.

The genes are TRBV6-5 and TRBJ2-7; tentative D call: TRBD1 (6 bases). Trimming took off 3 bases at V and 0 bases at J, with 12 bases between the two ends. Germline V gives CDR1 MNHEY, CDR2 SVGAGI. This CDR3 region has 15 residues. The CDR3 coding sequence is TGTGCCAGCAGTTATACGGACAGTAACTCCTACGAGCAGTACTTC. The encoded protein is CASSYTDSNSYEQYF.

The genes are TRBV6-4 and TRBJ1-3; 9 bases fit TRBD1. Trimming at V came to 4 bases and at J to 0 bases, leaving 4 bases not matched to a gene. The CDR3 runs to 16 residues. Looked up from germline, CDR1 is MRHNA and CDR2 is SNTAGT. The CDR3 here is CASSGRDRDSGNTIYF. DNA of the CDR3: TGTGCCAGCAGTGGCCGGGACAGGGACTCTGGAAACACCATATATTTT.

The J gene is TRBJ1-2, the V gene TRBV7-9; a weak D match, TRBD1 (5 bases). The CDR3 loop spans 15 amino acids. V lost 4 bases and J lost 5, with 17 bases in between. Germline-derived CDR1 and CDR2 are SEHNR and FQNEAQ (reference sequence). In nucleotides, the CDR3 is TGTGCCAGCAGCTCCCGACAGACAATTGAATATGGCTACACCTTC. Translated: CASSSRQTIEYGYTF.

The chain recombines TRBV7-6 with TRBJ2-3, with 8 bases identical to TRBD1. CDR1 is SGHVS and CDR2 is FNYEAQ in the germline V gene. CDR3 length equals 14 residues. V dropped 3 bases and J dropped 3; count of bases not matched to a gene: 2. The CDR3 sequence: CASSFGTGTDTQYF. For the CDR3, the DNA is TGTGCCAGCAGCTTCGGGACAGGAACAGATACGCAGTATTTT. Full variable domain (missing parts from reference TRBV7-6 and TRBJ2-3): GAGVSQSPRYKVTKRGQDVALRCDPISGHVSLYWYRQALGQGPEFLTYFNYEAQQDKSGLPNDRFSAERPEGSISTLTIQRTEQRDSAMYRCASSFGTGTDTQYFGPGTRLTVL.